This paragraph reports one TCR beta chain. Followed longitudinally, the Seattle patients had been enrolled during active infection. This CDR3 is built from 16 residues. In germline, CDR1 is SGHNT, CDR2 YYREEE (reference sequence). V lost 4 bases to trimming and J lost 8 bases; unmatched junction nucleotides: 12. This sample is drawn from a study of blood T cell repertoires in COVID-19. Study-wide background: Acute and convalescent COVID-19 specimens originated in the United States, Italy and Spain. The analysed material was cDNA or gDNA that came from T cells, B-cell-depleted T cells, or PBMCs.

As handled by the study authors: Reference gene primer amplification in the assay estimated nucleated cell counts. Assay used: immunoSEQ multiplex PCR; TCRdb lists only in-frame clones, some missing. D and trimming come from the DNA, and the V and J calls and clone size come from that table. The sample has 40,000 to 45,000 clones, 90% to 95% seen once. This clonotype was sampled from a man aged 50-59 years with COVID-19, enrolled during active disease. Sequencing used peripheral blood. The chain couples TRBV5-4 to TRBJ2-1; 10 nucleotides line up with TRBD2. This chain's CDR3 is CASSPSSGRSIYEQFF. DNA for the CDR3: TGTGCCAGCAGCCCATCTAGCGGGAGATCGATCTATGAGCAGTTCTTC.